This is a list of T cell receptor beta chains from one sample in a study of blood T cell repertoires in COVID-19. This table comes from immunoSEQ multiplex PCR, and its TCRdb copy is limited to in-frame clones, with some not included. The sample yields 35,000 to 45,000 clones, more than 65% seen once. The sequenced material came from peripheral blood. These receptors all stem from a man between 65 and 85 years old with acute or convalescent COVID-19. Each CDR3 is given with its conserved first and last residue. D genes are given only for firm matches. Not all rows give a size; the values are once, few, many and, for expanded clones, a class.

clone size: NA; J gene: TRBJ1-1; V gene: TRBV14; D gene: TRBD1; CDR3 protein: CASSQVDRGLLNTEAFF; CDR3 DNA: TGTGCCAGCAGCCAAGTCGACAGGGGGCTATTGAACACTGAAGCTTTCTTT
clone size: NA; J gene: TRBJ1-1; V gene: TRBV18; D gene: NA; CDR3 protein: CASSGGLNTEAFF; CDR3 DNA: TGTGCCAGCTCCGGAGGCCTGAACACTGAAGCTTTCTTT
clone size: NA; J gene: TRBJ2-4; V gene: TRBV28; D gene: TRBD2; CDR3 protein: CATSSGGIQYF; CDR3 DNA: TGTGCCACCTCGAGCGGGGGCATTCAGTACTTC
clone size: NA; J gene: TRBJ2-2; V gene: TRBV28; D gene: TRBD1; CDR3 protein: CASSWTGVGGELFF; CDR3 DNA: TGTGCCAGCAGTTGGACAGGCGTTGGCGGGGAGCTGTTTTTT
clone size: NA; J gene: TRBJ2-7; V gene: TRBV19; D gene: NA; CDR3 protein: CASSMGTSPHEQYF; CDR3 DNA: TGTGCCAGTAGTATGGGGACTTCCCCCCACGAGCAGTACTTC
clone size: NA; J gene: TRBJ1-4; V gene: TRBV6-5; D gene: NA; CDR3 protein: CASRRQENEKLFF; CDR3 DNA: TGTGCCAGCAGAAGACAGGAGAATGAAAAACTGTTTTTT
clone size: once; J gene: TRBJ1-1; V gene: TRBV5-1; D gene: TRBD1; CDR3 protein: CASSLYQGAGTEAFF; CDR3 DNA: TGCGCCAGCAGCTTGTACCAGGGGGCCGGCACTGAAGCTTTCTTT
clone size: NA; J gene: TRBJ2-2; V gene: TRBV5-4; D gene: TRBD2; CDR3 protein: CASSLNSGSVPGELFF; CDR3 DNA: TGTGCCAGCAGCTTGAATAGCGGGAGCGTCCCCGGGGAGCTGTTTTTT
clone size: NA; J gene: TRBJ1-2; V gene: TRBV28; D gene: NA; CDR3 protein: CASSTAGRGYTF; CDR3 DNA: TGTGCCAGCAGCACTGCAGGGCGAGGCTACACCTTC
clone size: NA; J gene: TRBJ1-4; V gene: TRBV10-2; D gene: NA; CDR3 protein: CASSGQGTAEKLFF; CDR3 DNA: TGCGCCAGCAGTGGTCAGGGGACGGCGGAAAAACTGTTTTTT
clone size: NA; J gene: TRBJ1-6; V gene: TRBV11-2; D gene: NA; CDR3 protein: CASSLVSNRASPLHF; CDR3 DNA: TGTGCCAGCAGCTTAGTTAGTAACAGGGCTTCACCCCTCCACTTT
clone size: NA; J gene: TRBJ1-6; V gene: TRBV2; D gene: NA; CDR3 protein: CAKRGVGNSPLHF; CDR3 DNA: TGTGCTAAACGGGGGGTCGGGAATTCACCCCTCCACTTT
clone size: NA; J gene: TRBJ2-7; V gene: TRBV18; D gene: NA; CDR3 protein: CASSPPARTYEQYF; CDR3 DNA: TGTGCCAGCTCACCACCGGCCCGAACCTACGAGCAGTACTTC
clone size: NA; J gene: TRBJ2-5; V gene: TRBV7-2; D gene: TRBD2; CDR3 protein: CASSSLSGLAQETQYF; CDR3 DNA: TGTGCCAGCAGCAGCCTTAGCGGGCTCGCACAAGAGACCCAGTACTTC
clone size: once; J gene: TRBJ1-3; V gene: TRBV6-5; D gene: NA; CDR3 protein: CASSRDSGNTIYF; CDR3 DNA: TGTGCCAGCAGCAGGGATTCGGGAAACACCATATATTTT
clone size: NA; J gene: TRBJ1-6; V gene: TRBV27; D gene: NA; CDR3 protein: CASSLFGDNSPLHF; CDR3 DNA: TGTGCCAGCAGTTTATTCGGGGATAATTCACCCCTCCACTTT
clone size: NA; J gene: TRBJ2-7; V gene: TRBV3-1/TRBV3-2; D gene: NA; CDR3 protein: CASSQGDRGYEQYF; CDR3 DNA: TGTGCCAGCAGCCAAGGAGACAGAGGATACGAGCAGTACTTC
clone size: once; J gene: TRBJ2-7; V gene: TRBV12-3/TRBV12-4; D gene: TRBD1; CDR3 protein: CASSPNSDRAYF; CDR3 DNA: TGTGCCAGCAGTCCGAACTCGGACAGGGCGTACTTC
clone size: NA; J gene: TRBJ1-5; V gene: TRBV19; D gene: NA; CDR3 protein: CASSLVSGWPQHF; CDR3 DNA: TGTGCCAGTAGTTTAGTATCGGGGTGGCCCCAGCATTTT
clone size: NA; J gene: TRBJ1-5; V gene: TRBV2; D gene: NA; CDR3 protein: CASSDRSNQPQHF; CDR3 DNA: TGTGCCAGCAGTGACAGGTCGAATCAGCCCCAGCATTTT
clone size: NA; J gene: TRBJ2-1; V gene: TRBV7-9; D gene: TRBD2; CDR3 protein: CASSLVGLADNEQFF; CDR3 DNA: TGTGCCAGCAGCTTAGTAGGACTAGCGGACAATGAGCAGTTCTTC
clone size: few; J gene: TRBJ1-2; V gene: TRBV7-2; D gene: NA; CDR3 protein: CASSLESTPNYGYTF; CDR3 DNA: TGTGCCAGCAGCTTAGAATCGACACCTAACTATGGCTACACCTTC
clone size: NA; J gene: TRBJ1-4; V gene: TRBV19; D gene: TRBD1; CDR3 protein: CASGQGAREKLFF; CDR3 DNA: TGTGCCAGCGGACAGGGGGCGAGAGAAAAACTGTTTTTT
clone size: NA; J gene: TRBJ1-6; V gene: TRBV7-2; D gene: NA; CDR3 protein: CASTPVEQGSNSPLHF; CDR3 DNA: TGTGCCAGCACCCCGGTTGAGCAGGGTAGTAATTCACCCCTCCACTTT
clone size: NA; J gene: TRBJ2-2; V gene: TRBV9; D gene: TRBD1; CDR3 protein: CASSPRDRPSTGELFF; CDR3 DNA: TGTGCCAGCAGCCCCCGGGACAGGCCCTCCACCGGGGAGCTGTTTTTT
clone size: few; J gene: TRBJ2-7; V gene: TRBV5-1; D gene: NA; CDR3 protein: CASSFGSVSSYEQYF; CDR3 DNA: TGCGCCAGCAGCTTCGGCAGCGTGAGCTCCTACGAGCAGTACTTC
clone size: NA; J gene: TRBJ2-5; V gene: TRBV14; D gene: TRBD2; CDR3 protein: CASSRLGGSLQETQYF; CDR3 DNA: TGTGCCAGCAGCCGCTTGGGGGGGAGTCTCCAAGAGACCCAGTACTTC
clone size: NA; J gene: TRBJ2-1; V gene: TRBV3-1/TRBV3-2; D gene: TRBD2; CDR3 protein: CASSLFSGSHGEQFF; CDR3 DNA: TGTGCCAGCAGCCTATTTAGCGGGAGTCATGGTGAGCAGTTCTTC
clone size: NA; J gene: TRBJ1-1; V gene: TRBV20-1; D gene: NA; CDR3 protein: CSASGSRDAWMNTEAFF; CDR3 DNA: TGCAGTGCTAGTGGATCGCGGGACGCATGGATGAACACTGAAGCTTTCTTT
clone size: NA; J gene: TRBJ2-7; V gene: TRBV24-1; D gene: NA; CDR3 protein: CATSDTRGVSYEQYF; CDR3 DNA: TGTGCCACCAGTGATACCAGGGGGGTGTCCTACGAGCAGTACTTC
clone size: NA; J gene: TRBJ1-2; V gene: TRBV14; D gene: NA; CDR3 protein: CASSPLGGGLNYGYTF; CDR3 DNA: TGTGCCAGCAGCCCCCTGGGGGGGGGATTAAACTATGGCTACACCTTC
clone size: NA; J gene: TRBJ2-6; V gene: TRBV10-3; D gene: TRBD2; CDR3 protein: CAISEVVTSGSPSGANVLTF; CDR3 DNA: TGTGCCATCAGTGAAGTAGTAACTAGCGGGAGCCCCTCTGGGGCCAACGTCCTGACTTTC
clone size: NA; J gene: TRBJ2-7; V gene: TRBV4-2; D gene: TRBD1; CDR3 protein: CASSQYTGTVFYEQYF; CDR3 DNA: TGTGCCAGCAGCCAGTACACCGGGACAGTGTTCTACGAGCAGTACTTC
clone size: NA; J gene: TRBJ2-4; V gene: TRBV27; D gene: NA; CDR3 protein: CASQERVRAGENIQYF; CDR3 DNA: TGTGCCAGCCAGGAAAGGGTCCGCGCAGGGGAAAACATTCAGTACTTC
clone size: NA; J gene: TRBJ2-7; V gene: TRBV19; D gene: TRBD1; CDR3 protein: CASSHTGTGNEQYF; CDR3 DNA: TGTGCCAGTAGCCACACCGGGACAGGTAACGAGCAGTACTTC
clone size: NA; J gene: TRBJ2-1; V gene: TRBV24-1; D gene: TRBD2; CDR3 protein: CATRQSGTSGANEQFF; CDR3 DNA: TGTGCCACTAGACAGTCCGGGACTAGCGGGGCCAATGAGCAGTTCTTC
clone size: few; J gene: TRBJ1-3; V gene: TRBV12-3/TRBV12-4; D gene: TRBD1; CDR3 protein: CASSFASGGTIYF; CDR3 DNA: TGTGCCAGCAGTTTCGCCTCAGGGGGCACCATATATTTT
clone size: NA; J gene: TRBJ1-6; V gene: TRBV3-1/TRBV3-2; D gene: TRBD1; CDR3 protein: CASSQDEPDRGLGYNSPLHF; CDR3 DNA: TGTGCCAGCAGCCAAGATGAGCCAGACAGGGGGCTTGGCTATAATTCACCCCTCCACTTT
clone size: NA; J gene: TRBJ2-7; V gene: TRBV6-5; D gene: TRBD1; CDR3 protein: CASIGGQGLYEQYF; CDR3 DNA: TGTGCCAGCATAGGGGGACAGGGCTTGTACGAGCAGTACTTC
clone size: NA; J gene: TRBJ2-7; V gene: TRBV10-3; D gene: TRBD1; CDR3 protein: CAIKGRDRVGEQYF; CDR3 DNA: TGTGCCATCAAGGGCCGGGACAGGGTTGGAGAGCAGTACTTC
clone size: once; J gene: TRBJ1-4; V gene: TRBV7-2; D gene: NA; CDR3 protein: CASSSGGGKEKLFF; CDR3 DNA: TGTGCCAGCAGCTCCGGAGGCGGGAAGGAAAAACTGTTTTTT
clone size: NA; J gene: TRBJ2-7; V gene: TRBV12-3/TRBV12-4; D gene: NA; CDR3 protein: CASRLTGGYEQYF; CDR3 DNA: TGTGCCAGCCGTTTGACCGGCGGCTACGAGCAGTACTTC
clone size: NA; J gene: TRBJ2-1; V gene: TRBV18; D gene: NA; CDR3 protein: CASSPFEGLGTYNEQFF; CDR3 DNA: TGTGCCAGCTCACCCTTCGAGGGACTCGGAACCTACAATGAGCAGTTCTTC
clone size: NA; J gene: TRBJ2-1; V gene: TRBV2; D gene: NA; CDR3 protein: CASSEVFFGSGEIYNEQFF; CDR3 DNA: TGTGCCAGCAGTGAAGTCTTTTTCGGGTCCGGAGAAATATACAATGAGCAGTTCTTC
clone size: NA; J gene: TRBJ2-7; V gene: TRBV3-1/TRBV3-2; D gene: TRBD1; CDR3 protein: CASSPGQGSGEQYF; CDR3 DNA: TGTGCCAGCAGCCCGGGACAGGGGAGTGGCGAGCAGTACTTC
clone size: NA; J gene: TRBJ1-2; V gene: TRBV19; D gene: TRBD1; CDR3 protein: CASSLLGDRDNHGYTF; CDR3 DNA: TGTGCCAGTAGTCTGCTCGGGGACAGAGATAACCATGGCTACACCTTC
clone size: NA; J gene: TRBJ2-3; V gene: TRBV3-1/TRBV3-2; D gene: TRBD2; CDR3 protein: CASSQDWTSGTGADTQYF; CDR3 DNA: TGTGCCAGCAGCCAAGATTGGACTAGCGGGACTGGTGCAGATACGCAGTATTTT
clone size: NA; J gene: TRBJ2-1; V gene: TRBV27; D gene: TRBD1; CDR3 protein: CASSFGIGGLDEQFF; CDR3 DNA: TGTGCCAGCAGTTTCGGTATAGGGGGCCTAGATGAGCAGTTCTTC
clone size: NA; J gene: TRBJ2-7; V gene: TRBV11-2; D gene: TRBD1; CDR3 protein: CASSFSGTGGYEQYF; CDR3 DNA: TGTGCCAGCAGCTTCTCCGGGACAGGGGGCTACGAGCAGTACTTC
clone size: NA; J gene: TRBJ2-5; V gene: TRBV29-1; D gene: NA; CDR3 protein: CSVGKGLHYF; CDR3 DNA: TGCAGCGTTGGGAAGGGGCTTCACTACTTC
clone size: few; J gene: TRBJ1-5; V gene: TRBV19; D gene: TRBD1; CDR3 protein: CASSIRTGGRGQPQHF; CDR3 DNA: TGTGCCAGTAGTATCCGAACAGGGGGCCGGGGGCAGCCCCAGCATTTT